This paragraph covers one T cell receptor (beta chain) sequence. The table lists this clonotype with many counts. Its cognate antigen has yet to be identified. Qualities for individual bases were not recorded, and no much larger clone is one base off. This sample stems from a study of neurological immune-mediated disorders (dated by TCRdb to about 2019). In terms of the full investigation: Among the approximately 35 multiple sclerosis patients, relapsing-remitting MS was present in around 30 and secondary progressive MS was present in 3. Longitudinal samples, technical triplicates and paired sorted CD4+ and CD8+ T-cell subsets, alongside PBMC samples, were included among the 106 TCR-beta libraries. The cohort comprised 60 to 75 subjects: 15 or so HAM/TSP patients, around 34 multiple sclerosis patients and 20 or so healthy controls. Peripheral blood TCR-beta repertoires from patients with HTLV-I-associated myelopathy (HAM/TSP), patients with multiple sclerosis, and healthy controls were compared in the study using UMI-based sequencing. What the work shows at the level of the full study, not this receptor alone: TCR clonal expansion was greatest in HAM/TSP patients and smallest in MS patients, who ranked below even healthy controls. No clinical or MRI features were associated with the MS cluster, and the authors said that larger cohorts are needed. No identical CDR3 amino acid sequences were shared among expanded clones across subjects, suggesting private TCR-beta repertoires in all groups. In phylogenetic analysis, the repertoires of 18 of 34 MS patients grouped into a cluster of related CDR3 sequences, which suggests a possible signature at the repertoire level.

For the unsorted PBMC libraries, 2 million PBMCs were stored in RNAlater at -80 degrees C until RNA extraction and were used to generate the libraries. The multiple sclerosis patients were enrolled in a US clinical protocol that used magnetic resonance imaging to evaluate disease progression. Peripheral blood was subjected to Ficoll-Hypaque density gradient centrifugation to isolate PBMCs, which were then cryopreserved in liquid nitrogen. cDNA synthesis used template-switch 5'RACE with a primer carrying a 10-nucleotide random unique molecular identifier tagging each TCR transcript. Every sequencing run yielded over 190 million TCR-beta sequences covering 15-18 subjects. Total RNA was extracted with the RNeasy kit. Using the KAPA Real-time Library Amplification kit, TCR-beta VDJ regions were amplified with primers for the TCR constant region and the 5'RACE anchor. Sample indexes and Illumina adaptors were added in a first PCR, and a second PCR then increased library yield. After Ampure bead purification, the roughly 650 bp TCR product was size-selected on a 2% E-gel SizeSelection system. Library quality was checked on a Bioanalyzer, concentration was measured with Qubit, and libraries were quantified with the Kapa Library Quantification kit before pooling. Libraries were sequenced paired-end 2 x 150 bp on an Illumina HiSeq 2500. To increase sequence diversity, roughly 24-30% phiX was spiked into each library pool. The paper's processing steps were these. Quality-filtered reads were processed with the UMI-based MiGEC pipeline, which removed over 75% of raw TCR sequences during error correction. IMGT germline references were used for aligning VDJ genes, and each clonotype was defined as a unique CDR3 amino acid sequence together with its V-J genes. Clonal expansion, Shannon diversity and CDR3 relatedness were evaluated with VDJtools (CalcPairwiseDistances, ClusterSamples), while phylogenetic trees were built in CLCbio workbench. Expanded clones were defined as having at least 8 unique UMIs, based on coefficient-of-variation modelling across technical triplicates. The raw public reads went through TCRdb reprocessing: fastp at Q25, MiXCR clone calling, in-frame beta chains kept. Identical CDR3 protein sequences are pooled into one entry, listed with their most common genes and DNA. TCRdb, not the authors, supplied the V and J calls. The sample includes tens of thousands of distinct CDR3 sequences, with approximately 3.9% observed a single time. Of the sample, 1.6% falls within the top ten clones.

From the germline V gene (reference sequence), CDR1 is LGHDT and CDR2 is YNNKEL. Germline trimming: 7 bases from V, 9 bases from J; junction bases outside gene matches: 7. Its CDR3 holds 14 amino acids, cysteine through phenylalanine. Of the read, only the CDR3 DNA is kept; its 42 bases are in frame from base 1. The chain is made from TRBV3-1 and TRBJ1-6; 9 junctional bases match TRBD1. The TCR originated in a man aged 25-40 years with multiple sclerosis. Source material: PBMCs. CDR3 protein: CASTPGQGVSPLHF. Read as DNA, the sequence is TGTGCCAGCACCCCGGGACAGGGAGTTTCACCCCTCCACTTT.